This T cell receptor beta chain came from a study of T cell responses to AZD1222 COVID-19 vaccine. Study-wide points: Spike-specific TCR breadth and depth both grew after two AZD1222 doses. At 160-218 and 743-854, vaccine-associated CD4 TCRs were dominant, and they spanned spike.

Generated by immunoSEQ multiplex PCR, the TCRdb table keeps only in-frame clones and is missing some. Of some 150,000 clones in the sample, 88% were seen once. Comment on this clone: Antigen specificity is unknown.

In germline, CDR1 is MNHEY, CDR2 SVGEGT. The germline V and J ends were trimmed by 5 bases and 3 bases, with 14 bases remaining between them. CDR3 size: 15 residues. Sequences were derived from peripheral blood, sampled on day 0 of AZD1222 vaccination. The sequence came from an adult in good health. This chain connects TRBV6-2 or TRBV6-3 to TRBJ1-5, with a possible D match to TRBD1 (5 bases). In DNA, the CDR3 is TGTGCCAGCAGTACCGGCGGGGGGTACAATCAGCCCCAGCATTTT. This sequence encodes CASSTGGGYNQPQHF.